This T cell receptor (beta chain) was recovered during a study of OX40 agonist ivuxolimab in advanced cancers. Generated by immunoSEQ multiplex PCR, the TCRdb table keeps only in-frame clones and is missing some. The data show 90,000 or so clones, with over 75% seen just once and roughly 4% held by the top ten. Looked up from germline, CDR1 is SGHVS and CDR2 is FQNEAQ. The CDR3 spans 14 residues. Trimming removed 0 bases at V and 4 bases at J, with 7 bases between. Blood draws occurred at baseline, cycle 4 day 1, and cycle 7 day 1. This clonotype was obtained from an adult with an advanced solid tumor such as melanoma, head and neck, liver or kidney cancer. The input for sequencing was CD4+ or CD8+ T cells sorted from blood, taken in a trial of the OX40 agonist ivuxolimab. J is TRBJ1-3 and V is TRBV7-8; no definite D call. DNA of the CDR3: TGTGCCAGCAGCTTAGCGATGGGAGGAAACACCATATATTTT. It encodes CASSLAMGGNTIYF.